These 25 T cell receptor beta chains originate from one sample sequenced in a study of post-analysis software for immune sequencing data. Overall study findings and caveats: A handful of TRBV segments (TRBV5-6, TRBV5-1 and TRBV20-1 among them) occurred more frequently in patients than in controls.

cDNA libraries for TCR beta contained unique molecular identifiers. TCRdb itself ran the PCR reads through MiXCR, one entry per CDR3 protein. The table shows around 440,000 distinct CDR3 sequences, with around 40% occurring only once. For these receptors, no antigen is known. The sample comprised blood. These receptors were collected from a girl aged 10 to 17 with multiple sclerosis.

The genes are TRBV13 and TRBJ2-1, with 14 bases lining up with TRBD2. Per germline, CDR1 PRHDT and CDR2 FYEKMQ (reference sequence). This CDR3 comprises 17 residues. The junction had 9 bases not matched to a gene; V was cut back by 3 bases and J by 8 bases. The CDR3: CASSFTTGTSGSDEQFF. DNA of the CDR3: TGTGCCAGCAGCTTCACAACCGGGACTAGCGGGAGCGATGAGCAGTTCTTC. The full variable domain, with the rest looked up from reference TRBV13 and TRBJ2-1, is AAGVIQSPRHLIKEKRETATLKCYPIPRHDTVYWYQQGPGQDPQFLISFYEKMQSDKGSIPDRFSAQQFSDYHSELNMSSLELGDSALYFCASSFTTGTSGSDEQFFGPGTRLTVL.

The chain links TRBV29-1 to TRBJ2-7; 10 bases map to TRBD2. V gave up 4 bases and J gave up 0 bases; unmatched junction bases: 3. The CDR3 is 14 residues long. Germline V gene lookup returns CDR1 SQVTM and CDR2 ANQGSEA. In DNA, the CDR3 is TGCAGCGTTGGCTCTAGCGGGAGCTCCTACGAGCAGTACTTC. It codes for CSVGSSGSSYEQYF.

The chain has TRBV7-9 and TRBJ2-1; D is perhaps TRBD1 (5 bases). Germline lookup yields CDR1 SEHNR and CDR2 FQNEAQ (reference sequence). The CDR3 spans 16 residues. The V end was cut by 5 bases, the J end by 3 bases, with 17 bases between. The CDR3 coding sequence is TGTGCCAGCAGCATATACATGGACACCATCTACAATGAGCAGTTCTTC. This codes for CASSIYMDTIYNEQFF.

The CDR3 loop is CASSLGASDSYNEQFF. The CDR3 nucleotides are TGTGCCAGCAGTTTAGGGGCTAGCGACTCCTACAATGAGCAGTTCTTC. The chain links TRBV12-3 or TRBV12-4 to TRBJ2-1, with D possibly being TRBD2 (6 bases). The CDR3 covers 16 residues. With 1 base removed from V and 0 bases from J, the gap between germline ends came to 10 bases.

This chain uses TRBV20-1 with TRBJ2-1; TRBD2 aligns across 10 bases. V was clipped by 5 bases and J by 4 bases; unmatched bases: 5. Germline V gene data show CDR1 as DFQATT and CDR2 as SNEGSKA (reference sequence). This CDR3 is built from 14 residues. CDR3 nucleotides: TGCAGTGCTTCCGGGACTAGCGCTTACAATGAGCAGTTCTTC. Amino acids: CSASGTSAYNEQFF.

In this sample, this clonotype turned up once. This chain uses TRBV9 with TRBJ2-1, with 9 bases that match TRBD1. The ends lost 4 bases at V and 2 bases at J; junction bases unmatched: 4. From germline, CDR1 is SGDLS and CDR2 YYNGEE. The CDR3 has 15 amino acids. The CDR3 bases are TGTGCCAGCAGCCAGGACAGGGGAGCCTACAATGAGCAGTTCTTC. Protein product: CASSQDRGAYNEQFF.

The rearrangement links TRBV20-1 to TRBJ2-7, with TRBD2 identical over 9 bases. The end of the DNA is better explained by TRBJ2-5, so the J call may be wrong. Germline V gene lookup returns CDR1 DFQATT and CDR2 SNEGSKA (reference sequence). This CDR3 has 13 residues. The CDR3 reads CSALVAGGKTQYF. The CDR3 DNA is TGCAGTGCCCTCGTGGCGGGAGGGAAGACCCAGTACTTC.

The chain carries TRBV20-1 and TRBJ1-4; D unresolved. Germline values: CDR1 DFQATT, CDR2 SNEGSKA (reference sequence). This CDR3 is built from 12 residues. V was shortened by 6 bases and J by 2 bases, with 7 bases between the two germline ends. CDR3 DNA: TGCAGTGCCCGAGGGACTAATGAAAAACTGTTTTTT. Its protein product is CSARGTNEKLFF.

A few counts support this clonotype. CDR3 nucleotides: TGTGCCATCAGCTCCGGGACAGGGGTAGGAGAGACCCAGTACTTC. This codes for CAISSGTGVGETQYF. The rearrangement links TRBV10-3 to TRBJ2-5; 10 bases align to TRBD1. Germline CDR1 and CDR2: ENHRY and SYGVKD. The V gene end was trimmed by 6 bases and the J gene end by 4 bases; junction bases not matched to a gene: 8. The CDR3 runs 15 residues.

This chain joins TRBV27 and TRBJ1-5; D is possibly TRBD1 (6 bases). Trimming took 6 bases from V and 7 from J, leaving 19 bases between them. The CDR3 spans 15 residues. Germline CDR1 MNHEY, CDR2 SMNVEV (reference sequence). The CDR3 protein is CASSSAGRGKQPQHF. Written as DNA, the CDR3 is TGTGCCAGCAGCTCGGCCGGGAGGGGGAAACAGCCCCAGCATTTT.

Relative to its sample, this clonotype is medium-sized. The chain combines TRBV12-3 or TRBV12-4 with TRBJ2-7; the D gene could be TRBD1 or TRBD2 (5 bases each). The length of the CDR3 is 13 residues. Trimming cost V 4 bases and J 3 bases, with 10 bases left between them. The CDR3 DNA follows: TGTGCCAGCAGTTCCGGGACCGTCTACGAGCAGTACTTC. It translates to CASSSGTVYEQYF.

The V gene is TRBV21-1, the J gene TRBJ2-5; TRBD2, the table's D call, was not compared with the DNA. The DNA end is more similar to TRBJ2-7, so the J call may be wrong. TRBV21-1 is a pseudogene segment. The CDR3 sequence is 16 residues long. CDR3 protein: CASSCPSGPPPNEQYF. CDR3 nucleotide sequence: TGTGCCAGCAGCTGCCCTAGCGGACCTCCTCCGAACGAGCAGTACTTC.

CDR3 in amino acids: CASSYSGTSGFSTYEQYF. The CDR3 nucleotides read TGTGCCAGCAGTTACTCGGGGACTAGCGGGTTTTCGACCTACGAGCAGTACTTC. The chain links TRBV6-5 to TRBJ2-7; 12 positions match TRBD2. Germline CDR1 MNHEY, CDR2 SVGAGI. CDR3 size: 18 residues. Trimming took 0 bases from V and 2 from J; bases not matched to a gene: 8.

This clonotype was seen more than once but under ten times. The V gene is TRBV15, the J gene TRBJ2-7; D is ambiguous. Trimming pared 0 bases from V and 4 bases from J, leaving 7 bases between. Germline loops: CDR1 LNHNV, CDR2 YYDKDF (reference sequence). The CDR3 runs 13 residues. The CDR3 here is CATSRDSEYEQYF. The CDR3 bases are TGTGCCACCAGCAGAGATTCCGAGTACGAGCAGTACTTC.

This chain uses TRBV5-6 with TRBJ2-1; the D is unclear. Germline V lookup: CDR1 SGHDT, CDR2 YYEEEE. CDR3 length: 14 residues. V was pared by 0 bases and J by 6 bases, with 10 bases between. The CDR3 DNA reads TGTGCCAGCAGCTTGGGGCTGAACCGCAATGAGCAGTTCTTC. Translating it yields CASSLGLNRNEQFF.

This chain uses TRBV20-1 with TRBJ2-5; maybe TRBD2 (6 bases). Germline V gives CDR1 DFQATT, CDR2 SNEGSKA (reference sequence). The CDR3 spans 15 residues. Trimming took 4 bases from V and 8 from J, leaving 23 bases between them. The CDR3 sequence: CSAIPGGQYQKTQYF. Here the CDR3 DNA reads TGCAGTGCTATTCCAGGAGGGCAGTACCAGAAAACCCAGTACTTC.

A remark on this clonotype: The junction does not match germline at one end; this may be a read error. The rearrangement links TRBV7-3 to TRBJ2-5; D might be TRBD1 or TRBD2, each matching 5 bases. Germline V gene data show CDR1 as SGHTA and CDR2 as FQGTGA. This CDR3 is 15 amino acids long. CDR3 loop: CVSSPPGTTQETQYF. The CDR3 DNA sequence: TGTGTCAGCAGCCCGCCCGGGACCACGCAAGAGACCCAGTACTTC.

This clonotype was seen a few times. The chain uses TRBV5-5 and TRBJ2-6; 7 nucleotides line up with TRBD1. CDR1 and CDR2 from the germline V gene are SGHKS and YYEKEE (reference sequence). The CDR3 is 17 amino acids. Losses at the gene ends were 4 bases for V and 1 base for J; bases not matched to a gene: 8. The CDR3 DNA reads TGTGCCAGCAGCCTCTTCGACAGGGTTTCTGGGGCCAACGTCCTGACTTTC. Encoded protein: CASSLFDRVSGANVLTF.

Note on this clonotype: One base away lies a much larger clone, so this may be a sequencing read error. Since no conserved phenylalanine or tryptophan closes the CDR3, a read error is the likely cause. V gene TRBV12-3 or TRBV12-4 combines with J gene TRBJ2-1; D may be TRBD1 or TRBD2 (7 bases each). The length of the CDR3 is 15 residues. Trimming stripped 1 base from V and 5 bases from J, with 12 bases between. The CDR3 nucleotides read TGTGCCAGCAGTTTAGTCAGGGGGGGAGACAATGAGCAGTTCCTC. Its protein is CASSLVRGGDNEQFL.

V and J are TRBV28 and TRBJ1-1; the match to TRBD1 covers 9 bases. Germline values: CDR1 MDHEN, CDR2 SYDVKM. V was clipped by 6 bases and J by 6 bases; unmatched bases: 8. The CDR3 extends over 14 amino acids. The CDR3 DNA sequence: TGTGCCAGCAGCTTCAAAGGGGACAGGGCTGAAGCTTTCTTT. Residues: CASSFKGDRAEAFF.

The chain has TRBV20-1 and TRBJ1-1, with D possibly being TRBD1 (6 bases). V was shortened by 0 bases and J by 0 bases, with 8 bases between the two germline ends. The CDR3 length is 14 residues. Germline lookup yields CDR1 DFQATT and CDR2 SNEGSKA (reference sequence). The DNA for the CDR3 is TGCAGTGCTAGAGATCCAGGGGTGAACACTGAAGCTTTCTTT. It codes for CSARDPGVNTEAFF.

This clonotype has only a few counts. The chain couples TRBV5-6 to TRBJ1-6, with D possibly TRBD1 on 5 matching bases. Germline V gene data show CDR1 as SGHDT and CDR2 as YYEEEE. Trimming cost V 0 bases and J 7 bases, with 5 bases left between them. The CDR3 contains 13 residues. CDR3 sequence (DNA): TGTGCCAGCAGCTTGGACAGGAATTCACCCCTCCACTTT. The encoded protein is CASSLDRNSPLHF.

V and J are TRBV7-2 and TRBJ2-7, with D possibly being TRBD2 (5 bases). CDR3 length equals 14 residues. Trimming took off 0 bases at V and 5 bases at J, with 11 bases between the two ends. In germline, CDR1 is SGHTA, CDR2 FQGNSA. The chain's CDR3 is CASSLAGRGNEQYF. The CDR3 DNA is TGTGCCAGCAGCTTAGCGGGGAGAGGCAACGAGCAGTACTTC.

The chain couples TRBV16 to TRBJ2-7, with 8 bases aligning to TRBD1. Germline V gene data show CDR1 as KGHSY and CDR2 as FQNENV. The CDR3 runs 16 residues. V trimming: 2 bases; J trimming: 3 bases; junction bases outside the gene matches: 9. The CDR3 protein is CASSQSPGQGNYEQYF. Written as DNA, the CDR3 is TGTGCCAGCAGCCAAAGCCCAGGACAGGGAAACTACGAGCAGTACTTC.

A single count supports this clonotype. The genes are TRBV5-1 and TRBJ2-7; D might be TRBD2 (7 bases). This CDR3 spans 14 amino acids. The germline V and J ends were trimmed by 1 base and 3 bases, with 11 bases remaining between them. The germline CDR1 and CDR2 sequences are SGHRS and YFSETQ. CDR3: CASSLRGAGYEQYF. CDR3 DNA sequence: TGCGCCAGCAGCTTGCGGGGGGCGGGCTACGAGCAGTACTTC.